This is a list of T cell receptor beta chains from one sample in a study of CD8 T cells in ankylosing spondylitis. TCRdb redid the calling of the 5' RACE reads with MiXCR, one entry per CDR3 protein. The sample includes 250,000 to 300,000 distinct CDR3 sequences, under 20% of them seen just once. The source material was blood, either unsorted or a sorted T cell fraction (not recorded which). These receptors were obtained from a male donor with ankylosing spondylitis or in good health (not recorded which). Both conserved end residues are part of each CDR3. The order of the fields is J gene, clone size, D gene, V gene, CDR3 protein, CDR3 DNA. The D gene is left open where the match is weak. The listing skips clone size in some rows; elsewhere it reads once, few, many or a size class.

TRBJ1-4 few - TRBV2 CASSETDEKLFF TGTGCCAGCAGTGAGACAGATGAAAAACTGTTTTTT
TRBJ2-4 many - TRBV12-3/TRBV12-4 CASSLIQKNIQYF TGTGCCAGCAGTTTAATACAGAAAAACATTCAGTACTTC
TRBJ2-7 - TRBD2 TRBV29-1 CSVEGPLLAGGPSYEQYF TGCAGCGTTGAAGGTCCGTTACTAGCGGGAGGGCCTTCGTACGAGCAGTACTTC
TRBJ2-7 - TRBD1 TRBV4-3 CASSQELTGGRHEQYF TGCGCCAGCAGCCAAGAGTTGACAGGGGGTCGCCACGAGCAGTACTTC
TRBJ2-7 many - TRBV20-1 CSALQASEQYF TGCAGTGCTTTACAGGCCAGCGAGCAGTACTTC
TRBJ2-7 - - TRBV4-1 CASSQSIGTFDEQYF TGCGCCAGCAGCCAATCAATCGGGACTTTTGACGAGCAGTACTTC
TRBJ2-1 - - TRBV7-2 CASSLLPNEQFF TGTGCCAGCAGCTTATTGCCTAATGAGCAGTTCTTC
TRBJ1-1 medium-sized - TRBV9 CASSPSRDIFSMNTEAFF TGTGCCAGCAGCCCGAGCCGGGACATATTTTCCATGAACACTGAAGCTTTCTTT
TRBJ1-5 few - TRBV4-1 CASSQGGTNQPQHF TGCGCCAGCAGCCAGGGGGGAACCAATCAGCCCCAGCATTTT
TRBJ1-4 many - TRBV12-3/TRBV12-4 CATGTLGWEKLFF TGTGCCACCGGGACCCTAGGTTGGGAAAAACTGTTTTTT
TRBJ2-3 - - TRBV9 CASSIRLDTSTDTQYF TGTGCCAGCAGCATACGACTGGACACTAGCACAGATACGCAGTATTTT
TRBJ2-3 many - TRBV9 CASSPWDGTDTQYF TGTGCCAGCAGCCCCTGGGACGGCACAGATACGCAGTATTTT
TRBJ1-5 - - TRBV7-9 CASSSPGSQPQHF TGTGCCAGCAGCTCACCGGGTAGTCAGCCCCAGCATTTT
TRBJ2-5 many TRBD2 TRBV4-1 CASSRAGESGETQYF TGCGCCAGCAGCCGGGCGGGGGAGTCGGGAGAGACCCAGTACTTC
TRBJ2-7 few - TRBV7-8 CASTLLAGAYEQYF TGTGCCAGCACACTACTGGCAGGAGCCTACGAGCAGTACTTC
TRBJ2-7 - - TRBV19 CASSIIFLSSGGEQYF TGTGCCAGTAGTATAATTTTCCTAAGTAGCGGAGGCGAGCAGTACTTC
TRBJ2-7 - TRBD1 TRBV7-9 CASSSQGQLNAYEQYF TGTGCCAGCAGCTCCCAGGGACAGCTGAATGCCTACGAGCAGTACTTC
TRBJ2-3 - - TRBV7-3 CASSLSGGLTDTQYF TGTGCCAGCAGCTTAAGCGGAGGTCTCACAGATACGCAGTATTTT
TRBJ2-7 - TRBD2 TRBV6-1 CASSPRGESYEQYF TGTGCCAGCAGCCCTCGGGGGGAGTCCTACGAGCAGTACTTC
TRBJ1-5 many TRBD1 TRBV6-5 CASSYGRGLGQPQHF TGTGCCAGCAGTTACGGTAGGGGGCTTGGGCAGCCCCAGCATTTT
TRBJ1-1 few - TRBV27 CASSLMNMNTEAFF TGTGCCAGCAGTTTGATGAACATGAACACTGAAGCTTTCTTT
TRBJ2-1 - TRBD2 TRBV29-1 CSVDLPGLAGLTEQFF TGCAGCGTTGATCTCCCGGGACTAGCGGGCCTAACTGAGCAGTTCTTC
TRBJ2-7 once - TRBV29-1 CSVGAGVVGEQYF TGCAGCGTTGGAGCAGGGGTTGTGGGGGAGCAGTACTTC
TRBJ2-3 - TRBD2 TRBV7-8 CASSLAGLAGADTQYF TGTGCCAGCAGCTTGGCAGGACTAGCGGGAGCAGATACGCAGTATTTT
TRBJ1-3 - TRBD1 TRBV5-5 CASSILSTGGSGNTIYF TGTGCCAGCAGCATCCTATCGACAGGGGGCTCTGGAAACACCATATATTTT
TRBJ2-3 - - TRBV10-3 CAISAAGPYTDTQYF TGTGCCATCAGTGCGGCGGGGCCTTACACAGATACGCAGTATTTT
TRBJ2-1 many - TRBV4-3 CASSQEDAYNEQFF TGCGCCAGCAGCCAAGAAGACGCCTACAATGAGCAGTTCTTC
TRBJ1-6 few TRBD1 TRBV7-9 CASSAGWTGGLSPLHF TGTGCCAGCAGCGCCGGTTGGACAGGGGGCCTCTCACCCCTCCACTTT
TRBJ2-1 once TRBD2 TRBV6-1 CASNSGPYNEQFF TGTGCCAGCAATAGCGGGCCCTACAATGAGCAGTTCTTC
TRBJ2-1 - TRBD2 TRBV12-3/TRBV12-4 CASSLSSGNPFNEQFF TGTGCCAGCAGTCTCTCTAGCGGCAATCCCTTCAATGAGCAGTTCTTC
TRBJ2-7 - TRBD2 TRBV28 CASSGTSGNLYEQYF TGTGCCAGCAGTGGGACTAGCGGGAATTTGTACGAGCAGTACTTC
TRBJ2-7 few - TRBV4-2 CASSQGFSGSYEQYF TGTGCCAGCAGCCAAGGATTTAGCGGTTCCTACGAGCAGTACTTC
TRBJ2-3 - TRBD1 TRBV20-1 CSARESIGQGAGDTQYF TGCAGTGCTAGAGAGTCGATCGGGCAGGGGGCGGGAGATACGCAGTATTTT
TRBJ2-1 - - TRBV6-5 CASSYSSSHSYNEQFF TGTGCCAGCAGTTACTCTAGTAGTCACTCCTACAATGAGCAGTTCTTC
TRBJ2-5 - - TRBV29-1 CSVTLVLETQYF TGCAGCGTGACCCTCGTTCTGGAGACCCAGTACTTC
TRBJ1-5 - - TRBV12-3/TRBV12-4 CASSLGAGSSNQPQHF TGTGCCAGCAGTTTAGGGGCAGGGAGTAGCAATCAGCCCCAGCATTTT
TRBJ2-7 many TRBD2 TRBV29-1 CSVGLVYEQYF TGCAGCGTAGGACTAGTCTACGAGCAGTACTTC
TRBJ2-7 - TRBD1 TRBV12-3/TRBV12-4 CASSIGQGEQYF TGTGCCAGCAGTATCGGACAGGGCGAGCAGTACTTC
TRBJ2-7 few TRBD1 TRBV5-1 CASSFTGTGVYEQYF TGCGCCAGCAGCTTTACCGGGACAGGGGTCTACGAGCAGTACTTC
TRBJ2-2 many TRBD2 TRBV10-1 CASSDTSGANTGELFF TGCGCCAGCAGTGACACTAGCGGGGCGAACACCGGGGAGCTGTTTTTT
TRBJ2-7 - - TRBV7-9 CASGSPRQGGAYEQYF TGTGCCAGCGGATCCCCTAGACAGGGAGGGGCCTACGAGCAGTACTTC
TRBJ2-7 few - TRBV15 CATEDRSYEQYF TGTGCCACCGAGGATCGCTCCTACGAGCAGTACTTC
TRBJ2-7 - TRBD1 TRBV29-1 CSVAGTDSYEQYF TGCAGCGTGGCCGGGACAGACTCCTACGAGCAGTACTTC
TRBJ1-1 - - TRBV29-1 CSAVEAEVTEAFF TGCAGCGCCGTGGAGGCAGAAGTCACTGAAGCTTTCTTT